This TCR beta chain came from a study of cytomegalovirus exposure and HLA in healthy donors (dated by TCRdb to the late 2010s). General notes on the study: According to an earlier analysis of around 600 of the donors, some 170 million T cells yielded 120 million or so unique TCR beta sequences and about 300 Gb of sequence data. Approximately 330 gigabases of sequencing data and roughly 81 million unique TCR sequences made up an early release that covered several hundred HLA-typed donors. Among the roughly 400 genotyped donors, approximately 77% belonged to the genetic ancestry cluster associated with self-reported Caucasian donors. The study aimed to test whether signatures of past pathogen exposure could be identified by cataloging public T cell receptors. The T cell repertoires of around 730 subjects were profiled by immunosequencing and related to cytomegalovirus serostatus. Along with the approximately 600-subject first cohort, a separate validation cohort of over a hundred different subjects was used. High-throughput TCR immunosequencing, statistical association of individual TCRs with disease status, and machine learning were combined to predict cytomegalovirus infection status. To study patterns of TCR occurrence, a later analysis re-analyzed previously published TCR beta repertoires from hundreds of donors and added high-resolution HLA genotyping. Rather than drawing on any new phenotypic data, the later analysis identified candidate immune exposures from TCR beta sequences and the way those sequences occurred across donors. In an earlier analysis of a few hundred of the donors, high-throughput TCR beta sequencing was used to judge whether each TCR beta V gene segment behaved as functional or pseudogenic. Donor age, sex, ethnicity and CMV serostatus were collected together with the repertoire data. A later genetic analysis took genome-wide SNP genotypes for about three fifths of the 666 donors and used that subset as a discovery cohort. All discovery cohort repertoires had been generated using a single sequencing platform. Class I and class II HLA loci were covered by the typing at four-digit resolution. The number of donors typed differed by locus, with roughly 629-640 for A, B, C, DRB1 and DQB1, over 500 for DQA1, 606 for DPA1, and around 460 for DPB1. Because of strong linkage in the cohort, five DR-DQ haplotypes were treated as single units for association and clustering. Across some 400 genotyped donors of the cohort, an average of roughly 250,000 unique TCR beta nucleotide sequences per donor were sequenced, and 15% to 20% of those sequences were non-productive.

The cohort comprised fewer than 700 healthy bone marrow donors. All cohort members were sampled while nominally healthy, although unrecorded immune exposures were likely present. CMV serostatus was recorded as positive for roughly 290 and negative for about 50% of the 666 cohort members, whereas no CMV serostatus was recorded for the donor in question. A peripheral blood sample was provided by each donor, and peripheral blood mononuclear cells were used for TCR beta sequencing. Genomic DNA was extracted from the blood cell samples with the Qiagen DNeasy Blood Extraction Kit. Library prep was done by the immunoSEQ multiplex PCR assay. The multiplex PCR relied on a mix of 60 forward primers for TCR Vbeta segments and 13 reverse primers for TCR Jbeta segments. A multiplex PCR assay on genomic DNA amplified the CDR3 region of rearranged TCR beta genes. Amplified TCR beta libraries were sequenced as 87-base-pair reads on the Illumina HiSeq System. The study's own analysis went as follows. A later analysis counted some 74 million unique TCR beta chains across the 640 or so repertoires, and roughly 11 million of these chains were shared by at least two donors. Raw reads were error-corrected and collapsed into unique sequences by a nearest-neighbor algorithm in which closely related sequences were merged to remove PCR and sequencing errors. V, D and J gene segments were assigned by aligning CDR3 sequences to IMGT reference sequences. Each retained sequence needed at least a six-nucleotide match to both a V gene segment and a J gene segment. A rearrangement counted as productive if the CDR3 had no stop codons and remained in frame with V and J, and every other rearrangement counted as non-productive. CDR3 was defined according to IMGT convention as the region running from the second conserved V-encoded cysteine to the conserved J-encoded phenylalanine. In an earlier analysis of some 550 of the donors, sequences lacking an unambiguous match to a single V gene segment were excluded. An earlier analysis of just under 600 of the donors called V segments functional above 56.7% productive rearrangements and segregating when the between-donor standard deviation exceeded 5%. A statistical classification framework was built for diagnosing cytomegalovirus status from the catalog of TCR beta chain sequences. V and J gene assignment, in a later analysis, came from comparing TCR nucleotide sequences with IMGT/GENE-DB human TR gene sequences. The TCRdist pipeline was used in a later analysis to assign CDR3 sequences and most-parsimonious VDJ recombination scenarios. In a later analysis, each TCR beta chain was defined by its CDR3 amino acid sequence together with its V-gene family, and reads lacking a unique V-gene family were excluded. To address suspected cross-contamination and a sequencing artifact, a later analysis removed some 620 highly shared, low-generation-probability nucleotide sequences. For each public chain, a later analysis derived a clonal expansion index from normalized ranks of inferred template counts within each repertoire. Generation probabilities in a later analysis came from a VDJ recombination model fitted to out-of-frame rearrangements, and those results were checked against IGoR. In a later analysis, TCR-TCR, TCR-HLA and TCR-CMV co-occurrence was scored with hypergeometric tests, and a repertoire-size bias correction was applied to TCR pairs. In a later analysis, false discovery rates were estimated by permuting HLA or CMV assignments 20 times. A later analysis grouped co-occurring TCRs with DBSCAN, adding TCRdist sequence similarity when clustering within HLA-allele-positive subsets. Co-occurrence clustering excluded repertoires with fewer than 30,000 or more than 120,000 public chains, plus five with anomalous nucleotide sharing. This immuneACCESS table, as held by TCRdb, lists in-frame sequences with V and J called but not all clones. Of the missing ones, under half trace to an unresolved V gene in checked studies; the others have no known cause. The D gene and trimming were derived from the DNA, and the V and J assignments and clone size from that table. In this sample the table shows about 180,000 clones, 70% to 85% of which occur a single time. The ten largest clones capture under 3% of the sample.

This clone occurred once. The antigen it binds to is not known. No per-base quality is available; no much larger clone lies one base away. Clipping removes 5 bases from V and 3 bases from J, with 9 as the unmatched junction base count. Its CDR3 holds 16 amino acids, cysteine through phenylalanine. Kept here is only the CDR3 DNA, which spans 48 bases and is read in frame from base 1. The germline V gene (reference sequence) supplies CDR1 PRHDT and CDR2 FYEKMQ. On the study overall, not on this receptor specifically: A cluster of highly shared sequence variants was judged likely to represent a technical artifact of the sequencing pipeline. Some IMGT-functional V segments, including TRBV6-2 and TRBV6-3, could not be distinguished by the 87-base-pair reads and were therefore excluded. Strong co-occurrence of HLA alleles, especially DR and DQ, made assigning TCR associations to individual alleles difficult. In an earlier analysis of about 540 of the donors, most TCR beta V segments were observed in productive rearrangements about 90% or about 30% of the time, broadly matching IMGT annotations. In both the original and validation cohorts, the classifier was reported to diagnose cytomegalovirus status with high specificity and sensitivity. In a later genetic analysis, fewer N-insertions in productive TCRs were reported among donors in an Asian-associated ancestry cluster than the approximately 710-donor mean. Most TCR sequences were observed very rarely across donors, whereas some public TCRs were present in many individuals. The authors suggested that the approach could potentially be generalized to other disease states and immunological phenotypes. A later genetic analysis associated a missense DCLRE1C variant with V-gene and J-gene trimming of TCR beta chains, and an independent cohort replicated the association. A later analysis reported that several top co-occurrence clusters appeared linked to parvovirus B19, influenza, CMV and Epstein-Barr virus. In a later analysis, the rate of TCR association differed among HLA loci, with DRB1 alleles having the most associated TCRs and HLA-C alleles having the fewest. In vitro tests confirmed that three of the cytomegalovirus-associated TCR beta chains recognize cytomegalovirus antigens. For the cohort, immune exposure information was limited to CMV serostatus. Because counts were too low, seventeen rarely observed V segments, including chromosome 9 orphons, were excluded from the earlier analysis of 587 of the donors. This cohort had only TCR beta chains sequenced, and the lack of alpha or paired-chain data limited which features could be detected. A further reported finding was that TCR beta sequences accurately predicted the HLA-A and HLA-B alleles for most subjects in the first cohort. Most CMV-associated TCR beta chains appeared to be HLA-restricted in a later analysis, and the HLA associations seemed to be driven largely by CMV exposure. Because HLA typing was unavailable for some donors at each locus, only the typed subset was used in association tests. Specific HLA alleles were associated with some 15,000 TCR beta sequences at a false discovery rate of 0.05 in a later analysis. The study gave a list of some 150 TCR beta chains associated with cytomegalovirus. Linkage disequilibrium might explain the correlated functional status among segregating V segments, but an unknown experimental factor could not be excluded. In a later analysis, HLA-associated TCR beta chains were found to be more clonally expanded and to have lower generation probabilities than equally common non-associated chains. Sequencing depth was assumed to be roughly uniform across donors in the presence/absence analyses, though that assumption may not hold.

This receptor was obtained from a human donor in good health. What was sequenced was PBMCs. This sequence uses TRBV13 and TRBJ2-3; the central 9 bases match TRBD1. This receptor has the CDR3 CASSHPGTGNTDTQYF. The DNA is TGTGCCAGCAGCCATCCCGGGACAGGGAATACAGATACGCAGTATTTT.